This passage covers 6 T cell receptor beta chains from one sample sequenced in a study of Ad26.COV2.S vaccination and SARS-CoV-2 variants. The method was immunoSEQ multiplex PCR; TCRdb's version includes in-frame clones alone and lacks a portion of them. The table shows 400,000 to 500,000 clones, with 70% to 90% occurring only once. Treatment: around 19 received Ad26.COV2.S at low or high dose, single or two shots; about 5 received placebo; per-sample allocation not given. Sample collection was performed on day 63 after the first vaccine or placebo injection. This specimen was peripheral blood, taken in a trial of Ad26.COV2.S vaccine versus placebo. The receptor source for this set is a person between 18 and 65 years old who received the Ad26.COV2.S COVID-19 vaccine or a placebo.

DNA for the CDR3: TGTGCCAGTAGTACCTCAGGGGGTGCGAATTCACCCCTCCACTTT. Translation: CASSTSGGANSPLHF. The chain carries TRBV19 and TRBJ1-6; 7 positions agree with TRBD1. Germline V CDR1 and CDR2: LNHDA, SQIVND (reference sequence). The CDR3 length is 15 residues. With V trimmed by 4 bases and J by 7 bases, 7 bases remained unmatched.

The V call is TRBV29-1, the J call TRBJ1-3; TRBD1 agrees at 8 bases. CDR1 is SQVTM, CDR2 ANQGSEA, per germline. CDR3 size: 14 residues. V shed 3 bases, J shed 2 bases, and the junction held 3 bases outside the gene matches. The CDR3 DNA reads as TGCAGCGTTGATGGGACAGGAGCTGGAAACACCATATATTTT. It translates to CSVDGTGAGNTIYF.

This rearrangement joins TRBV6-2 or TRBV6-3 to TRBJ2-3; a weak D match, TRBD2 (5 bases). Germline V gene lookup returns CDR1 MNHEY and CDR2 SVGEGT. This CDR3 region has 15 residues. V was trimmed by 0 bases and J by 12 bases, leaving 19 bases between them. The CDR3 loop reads CASSYSPLVGAAQYF. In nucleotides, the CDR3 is TGTGCCAGCAGTTACTCCCCCCTGGTGGGAGCGGCCCAGTATTTT.

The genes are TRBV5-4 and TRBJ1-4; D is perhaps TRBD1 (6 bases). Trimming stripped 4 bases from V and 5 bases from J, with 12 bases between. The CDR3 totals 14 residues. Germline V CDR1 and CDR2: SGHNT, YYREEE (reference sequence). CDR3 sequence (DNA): TGTGCCAGCAGCGTGGGACACCAGAATGAAAAACTGTTTTTT. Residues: CASSVGHQNEKLFF.

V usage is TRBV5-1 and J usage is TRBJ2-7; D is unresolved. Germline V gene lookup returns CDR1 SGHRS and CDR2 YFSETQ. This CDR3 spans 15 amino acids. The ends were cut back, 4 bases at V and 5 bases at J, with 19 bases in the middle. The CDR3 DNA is TGCGCCAGCAGCCAGGACGTTTCGGATTTCCACGAGCAGTACTTC. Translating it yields CASSQDVSDFHEQYF.

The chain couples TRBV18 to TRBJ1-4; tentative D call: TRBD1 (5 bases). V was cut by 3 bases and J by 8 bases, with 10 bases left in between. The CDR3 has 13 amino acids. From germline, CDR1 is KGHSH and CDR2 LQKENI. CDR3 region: CASSPGREEKLFF. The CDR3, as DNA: TGTGCCAGCTCACCGGGCAGGGAGGAAAAACTGTTTTTT. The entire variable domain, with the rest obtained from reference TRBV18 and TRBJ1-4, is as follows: NAGVMQNPRHLVRRRGQEARLRCSPMKGHSHVYWYRQLPEEGLKFMVYLQKENIIDESGMPKERFSAEFPKEGPSILRIQQVVRGDSAAYFCASSPGREEKLFFGSGTQLSVL.